The clone carrying this T cell receptor (beta chain) was seen only once. The entry originates in a study of blood T cell repertoires in COVID-19. In the study overall: Acute-phase and convalescent COVID-19 samples originated in the United States, Italy and Spain. T cells, B-cell-depleted T cells, or PBMCs provided the cDNA or gDNA that served as material.

Study processing details: For nucleated cells, counts were estimated from reference gene primer amplification. Only in-frame clones appear in the TCRdb table, and some are missing; sequencing was by immunoSEQ multiplex PCR. That table furnishes V, J and clone size, whereas the DNA furnished D and trimming. The repertoire holds almost 30,000 clones, with nearly 80% as singletons. The sequenced material came from peripheral blood. The sequence was obtained from a woman aged 70-85 years with acute or convalescent COVID-19.

CDR3 residues: CASSTSGTILYF. The CDR3 coding sequence is TGTGCCAGCAGTACATCCGGGACTATACTGTATTTT. This chain connects TRBV28 to TRBJ2-3; 7 nucleotides line up with TRBD2. The J segment lost 14 bases and the V segment lost 5 bases, leaving 10 bases of the junction unmatched. This CDR3 contains 12 residues. CDR1 is MDHEN, CDR2 SYDVKM, per germline.